This TCR beta chain emerged from a study of cytomegalovirus exposure and HLA in healthy donors. The study ran its PCR with 60 Vbeta and 13 Jbeta primers. Original methodology: The count from a later analysis was 70 million to 85 million unique TCR beta chains, 9.5 million to 13 million of them shared. Sequencing was performed with immunoSEQ multiplex PCR; in TCRdb, only in-frame clones are kept and a portion is missing. V, J and clone size derive from that table, while D and trimming were established from the DNA sequence. The repertoire has tens of thousands of clones, less than 80% of them found once; the top ten carry around a fifth. Germline V CDR1 and CDR2: SGHVS, FQNEAQ. The V and J ends lost 5 bases and 0 bases respectively, with 12 bases between them. This CDR3 has 15 amino acids. In this sample, this clone turned up once.

The chain carries TRBV7-8 and TRBJ2-3, with a weak D call TRBD1 (5 bases). This clonotype was obtained from a woman aged 50 to 60 in good health and CMV-seropositive. Sample: PBMCs. The CDR3 DNA follows: TGTGCCAGCAGCCCCCGACAGTTTAGCACAGATACGCAGTATTTT. This sequence encodes CASSPRQFSTDTQYF.